This entry is about one TCR beta chain. Its antigen is not identified. The sample comes from a study of CD8 T cells in ankylosing spondylitis. Whole-study results and caveats: Some motif variants had been reported before (in reactive arthritis synovial fluid and blood).

TCRdb processed the 5' RACE reads anew with MiXCR; each CDR3 protein has one entry. The data show tens of thousands of distinct CDR3 sequences, approximately 16% seen once. Germline values: CDR1 SGHTA, CDR2 FQGNSA. V gave up 4 bases and J gave up 2 bases, with 13 bases separating them. This CDR3 comprises 15 residues. The sequence came from a male donor with ankylosing spondylitis or in good health (not recorded which). What was sequenced was blood. The V gene is TRBV7-2, the J gene TRBJ2-3, with unresolved D. CDR3 sequence (DNA): TGTGCCAGCAGCTATTATAGAGGAAACACAGATACGCAGTATTTT. This encodes CASSYYRGNTDTQYF.